This is a list of T cell receptor beta chains from one sample in a study of T cell responses to AZD1222 COVID-19 vaccine. The assay was immunoSEQ multiplex PCR, and TCRdb's table has in-frame clones only and misses some. Found here are around 140,000 clones, more than 85% of them singletons; the top ten hold around 5.4%. The specimen was peripheral blood, collected on day 0 of AZD1222 vaccination. These receptors came from an adult in good health. Each CDR3 is given with its conserved first and last residue. The D gene is left open where the match is weak. The size entry is marked missing in some rows and otherwise reads once, few, many or a size class.

d_call: -; v_call: TRBV29-1; j_call: TRBJ2-7; clone_size: -; cdr3_nt: TGCAGCGTTGAGGGGAGCTCCTACGAGCAGTACTTC; cdr3_aa: CSVEGSSYEQYF
d_call: -; v_call: TRBV10-3; j_call: TRBJ1-4; clone_size: -; cdr3_nt: TGTGCCATCAGTGAATCTAAGTGGGAAAAACTGTTTTTT; cdr3_aa: CAISESKWEKLFF
d_call: TRBD1; v_call: TRBV11-3; j_call: TRBJ1-1; clone_size: -; cdr3_nt: TGTGCCAGCAGCAAAACAGGGGGGACGAACACTGAAGCTTTCTTT; cdr3_aa: CASSKTGGTNTEAFF
d_call: TRBD1; v_call: TRBV2; j_call: TRBJ2-2; clone_size: -; cdr3_nt: TGTGCCAGCCAGGGACAGACGAACACCGGGGAGCTGTTTTTT; cdr3_aa: CASQGQTNTGELFF
d_call: -; v_call: TRBV4-3; j_call: TRBJ1-4; clone_size: -; cdr3_nt: TGCGCCAGCAGCCGATATGCTATTGGGGGTTTAGAAAAACTGTTTTTT; cdr3_aa: CASSRYAIGGLEKLFF
d_call: TRBD1; v_call: TRBV7-2; j_call: TRBJ1-1; clone_size: -; cdr3_nt: TGTGCCAGCAGCCCTAGGGGTCCAGGACAGGGTTCAGGAGCTTTCTTT; cdr3_aa: CASSPRGPGQGSGAFF
d_call: TRBD2; v_call: TRBV7-3; j_call: TRBJ2-7; clone_size: once; cdr3_nt: TGTGCCAGCAGCTCTCTTAGCGGGAGCAAGTACGAGCAGTACTTC; cdr3_aa: CASSSLSGSKYEQYF
d_call: -; v_call: TRBV16; j_call: TRBJ1-4; clone_size: once; cdr3_nt: TGTGCCAGCAGCCTATTTGCAACTAATGAAAAACTGTTTTTT; cdr3_aa: CASSLFATNEKLFF
d_call: TRBD1; v_call: TRBV25-1; j_call: TRBJ2-7; clone_size: -; cdr3_nt: TGTGCCAGCAGTGGGGACAGATCCTACGAGCAGTACTTC; cdr3_aa: CASSGDRSYEQYF
d_call: TRBD2; v_call: TRBV14; j_call: TRBJ2-7; clone_size: -; cdr3_nt: TGTGCCAGCAGCCCGGGACTAGCCCACGAGCAGTACTTC; cdr3_aa: CASSPGLAHEQYF
d_call: -; v_call: TRBV2; j_call: TRBJ2-7; clone_size: -; cdr3_nt: TGTGCCAGCAGTCAGACAGCTGGACTACCCTACGAGCAGTACTTC; cdr3_aa: CASSQTAGLPYEQYF
d_call: -; v_call: TRBV3-1/TRBV3-2; j_call: TRBJ2-5; clone_size: once; cdr3_nt: TGTGCCAGCAGCCACCTAGGGGGTAGAGAGACCCAGTACTTC; cdr3_aa: CASSHLGGRETQYF
d_call: -; v_call: TRBV12-3/TRBV12-4; j_call: TRBJ1-2; clone_size: -; cdr3_nt: TGTGCCAGCAGTTTACAGACTCACTATGGCTACACCTTC; cdr3_aa: CASSLQTHYGYTF
d_call: TRBD1; v_call: TRBV7-9; j_call: TRBJ1-5; clone_size: -; cdr3_nt: TGTGCCAGCAGCCCGGGACAGCTCGGGTACAATCAGCCCCAGCATTTT; cdr3_aa: CASSPGQLGYNQPQHF
d_call: -; v_call: TRBV5-1; j_call: TRBJ2-1; clone_size: -; cdr3_nt: TGCGCCAGCAGCGTAGAAGGTGAGCAGTTCTTC; cdr3_aa: CASSVEGEQFF
d_call: -; v_call: TRBV5-1; j_call: TRBJ1-2; clone_size: once; cdr3_nt: TGCGCCAGCAGCCCAGAGGCAAATGGCTACACCTTC; cdr3_aa: CASSPEANGYTF